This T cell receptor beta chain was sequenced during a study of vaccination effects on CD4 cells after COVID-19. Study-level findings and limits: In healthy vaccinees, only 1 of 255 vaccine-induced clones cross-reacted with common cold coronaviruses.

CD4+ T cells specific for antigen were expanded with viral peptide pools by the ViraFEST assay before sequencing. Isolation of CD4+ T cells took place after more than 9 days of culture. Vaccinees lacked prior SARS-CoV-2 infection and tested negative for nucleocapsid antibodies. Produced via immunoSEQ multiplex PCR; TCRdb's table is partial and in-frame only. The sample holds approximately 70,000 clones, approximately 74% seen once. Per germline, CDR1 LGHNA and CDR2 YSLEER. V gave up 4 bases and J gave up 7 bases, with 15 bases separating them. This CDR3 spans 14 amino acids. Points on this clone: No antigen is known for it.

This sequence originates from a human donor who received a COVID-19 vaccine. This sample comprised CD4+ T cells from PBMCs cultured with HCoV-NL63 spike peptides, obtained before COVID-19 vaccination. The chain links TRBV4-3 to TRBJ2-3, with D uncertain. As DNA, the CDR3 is TGCGCCAGCAGCCCCGACGGAGTTGGTTATACGCAGTATTTT. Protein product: CASSPDGVGYTQYF.